This TCR beta chain derives from a study of vaccination and CD4 T cells after COVID-19. Background on the study: Overlapping spike peptides of SARS-CoV-2, HCoV-NL63, HCoV-OC43 and HCoV-229E stimulated the cells. Regarding the study as a whole: Analysis covered relatively few convalescent patients and lacked any early post-infection timepoints.

Details on this clonotype: What it recognizes is unknown.

Treatment given: roughly ten-day PBMC culture with coronavirus spike peptide pools or control peptides (ViraFEST assay). When about ten days of culture had elapsed, CD4+ T cells were isolated by negative selection. The Oncomine TCR Beta short-read assay sequenced DNA from cultured CD4+ T cells. TCRdb re-called the PCR reads through MiXCR, storing one row per CDR3 protein. The repertoire holds 9,500 to 15,000 distinct CDR3 sequences, around 21% seen once, with about 13% in the top ten. This clonotype was sampled from a human donor who received a COVID-19 vaccine. The sequencing used CD4+ T cells from blood, cultured in vitro, collected before SARS-CoV-2 vaccination.

CDR3 sequence: CASSLDRNWDSGANVLTF. The CDR3 DNA is TGTGCCAGCAGCTTAGATCGCAACTGGGACTCTGGGGCCAACGTCCTGACTTTC. The chain uses TRBV7-6 and TRBJ2-6; D uncertain. V gave up 1 base and J gave up 0 bases, with 13 bases separating them. Germline assignment: CDR1 SGHVS and CDR2 FNYEAQ. The CDR3 loop spans 18 amino acids.